This entry lists 24 T cell receptor beta chains sequenced from one sample in a study of cytomegalovirus exposure and HLA in healthy donors. TCRdb's table, derived via immunoSEQ multiplex PCR, lists solely in-frame clones and lacks some. The data contain roughly 300,000 clones, 87% of them singletons. Sequencing was carried out using PBMCs. The receptors shown here come from a woman aged 25 to 39 in good health and CMV-seropositive.

The CDR3 DNA reads TGCGCCAGCAGCTTGGAGATAGCAGGGTCGTGGAGCACAGATACGCAGTATTTT. Its protein is CASSLEIAGSWSTDTQYF. The V call is TRBV5-1, the J call TRBJ2-3, with D possibly being TRBD1 (5 bases). Trimming left V 0 bases short and J 0 bases short, with 17 bases between. CDR1 is SGHRS, CDR2 YFSETQ, per germline. The CDR3 has 18 residues. The entire variable domain, with the rest obtained from reference TRBV5-1 and TRBJ2-3, is as follows: KAGVTQTPRYLIKTRGQQVTLSCSPISGHRSVSWYQQTPGQGLQFLFEYFSETQRNKGNFPGRFSGRQFSNSRSEMNVSTLELGDSALYLCASSLEIAGSWSTDTQYFGPGTRLTVL.

V and J are TRBV30 and TRBJ2-1, with 13 bases identical to TRBD2. CDR1 GTSNPN and CDR2 SVGIG come from the germline V gene (reference sequence). The V segment lost 0 bases and the J segment 6 bases; nucleotides outside the gene matches: 8. This CDR3 comprises 17 residues. The CDR3 protein is CAWSVLTSGRPPNEQFF. The DNA for the CDR3 is TGTGCCTGGAGTGTCCTGACTAGCGGGAGGCCACCCAATGAGCAGTTCTTC.

This clone appeared a single time. The rearrangement uses TRBV4-3 and TRBJ2-1; no reliable D call. The CDR3 runs to 18 residues. Germline V gene sequence: CDR1 LGHNA, CDR2 YSLEER. V lost 1 base and J lost 0, with 16 bases in between. The CDR3 loop is CASSQGRRLASSYNEQFF. In DNA, the CDR3 is TGCGCCAGCAGCCAAGGAAGACGCCTGGCCAGCTCCTACAATGAGCAGTTCTTC.

The J gene is TRBJ2-7, the V gene TRBV5-1, with 9 bases matching TRBD1. The CDR3 is 16 residues long. V was clipped by 2 bases and J by 9 bases; unmatched bases: 15. Germline V gives CDR1 SGHRS, CDR2 YFSETQ. CDR3 in amino acids: CASSFIPPGQGEVQYF. Here the CDR3 DNA reads TGCGCCAGCAGCTTCATTCCTCCGGGACAGGGAGAAGTGCAGTACTTC.

The chain uses TRBV4-3 and TRBJ1-1; D ambiguous. V lost 2 bases, J lost 7 bases, and 11 bases lay in between. Germline V gives CDR1 LGHNA, CDR2 YSLEER. This CDR3 is 13 amino acids long. The CDR3 nucleotides read TGCGCCAGCAGCCAATCACCGGGCCGTGAAGCTTTCTTT. It yields the protein CASSQSPGREAFF.

The gene calls are TRBV30 and TRBJ1-5, with 10 positions matching TRBD1. CDR1 and CDR2 (germline): GTSNPN, SVGIG (reference sequence). With 2 bases clipped from V and 1 base from J, the junction kept 2 bases outside the gene matches. CDR3 length: 15 residues. This chain's CDR3 is CAWSRTGGSNQPQHF. The CDR3 DNA sequence: TGTGCCTGGAGTAGGACAGGGGGAAGCAATCAGCCCCAGCATTTT. Based on the CDR3 plus reference TRBV30 and TRBJ1-5, the full variable domain is SQTIHQWPATLVQPVGSPLSLECTVEGTSNPNLYWYRQAAGRGLQLLFYSVGIGQISSEVPQNLSASRPQDRQFILSSKKLLLSDSGFYLCAWSRTGGSNQPQHFGDGTRLSIL.

This chain links TRBV7-9 with TRBJ2-5; the match to TRBD1 covers 12 bases. Losses at the gene ends were 0 bases for V and 5 bases for J; bases not matched to a gene: 4. Germline V gene sequence: CDR1 SEHNR, CDR2 FQNEAQ (reference sequence). This CDR3 contains 16 residues. For the CDR3, the DNA is TGTGCCAGCAGCTTAGCCGGGACAGGGGGCGGCGAGACCCAGTACTTC. Translation gives CASSLAGTGGGETQYF.

A single count supports this clone. This chain links TRBV21-1 with TRBJ2-7; the table calls TRBD1, which could not be checked here. TRBV21-1 is assigned pseudogene status. The CDR3 consists of 16 residues. CDR3 nucleotides: TGTGCCAGCAGCAAAAAAATCCGGGACAGAGAGAGGGAGCAGTACTTC. Amino acids: CASSKKIRDREREQYF.

This clone was seen just once. The chain couples TRBV15 to TRBJ1-2; D is ambiguous. Germline V lookup: CDR1 LNHNV, CDR2 YYDKDF (reference sequence). V dropped 0 bases and J dropped 4 bases, with 6 bases sitting between them. The CDR3 extends over 13 amino acids. The CDR3 DNA reads TGTGCCACCAGCAGAGAGGTGCTCTATGGCTACACCTTC. Its translation: CATSREVLYGYTF.

This clone was seen more than once but under ten times. The V gene is TRBV29-1, the J gene TRBJ1-2; tentative D call: TRBD1 (5 bases). Trimming took 8 bases from V and 4 from J, leaving 14 bases between them. From germline, CDR1 is SQVTM and CDR2 ANQGSEA. The CDR3 has 12 residues. Here the CDR3 reads CSIRWGSYGYTF. The CDR3 nucleotides read TGCAGCATACGGTGGGGGAGCTATGGCTACACCTTC.

This clone occurred a few times. The gene calls are TRBV9 and TRBJ1-3; the D is unclear. The germline gives CDR1 SGDLS, CDR2 YYNGEE. V shed 0 bases and J shed 0 bases, with 7 bases lying between them. This CDR3 has 15 residues. This CDR3 is CASSVGSDSGNTIYF. CDR3 in DNA: TGTGCCAGCAGCGTAGGCTCGGACTCTGGAAACACCATATATTTT.

This chain uses TRBV7-9 with TRBJ1-2, with D uncertain. The germline V and J ends were trimmed by 5 bases and 2 bases, with 9 bases remaining between them. There are 13 residues in the CDR3. Germline V gene lookup returns CDR1 SEHNR and CDR2 FQNEAQ (reference sequence). CDR3 region: CASSETANYGYTF. CDR3 nucleotide sequence: TGTGCCAGCAGCGAGACGGCGAACTATGGCTACACCTTC.

The V and J genes are TRBV4-3 and TRBJ2-3; 7 nucleotides line up with TRBD2. The V segment lost 4 bases and the J segment 5 bases; nucleotides outside the gene matches: 15. CDR1 and CDR2 (germline): LGHNA, YSLEER. The CDR3 is 17 amino acids. The CDR3 loop reads CASSLSLRAGVLDTQYF. Written as DNA, the CDR3 is TGCGCCAGCAGCCTAAGTCTCAGGGCGGGAGTGTTAGATACGCAGTATTTT.

This sequence joins TRBV30 and TRBJ2-2; 7 nucleotides align to TRBD1. Germline loops: CDR1 GTSNPN, CDR2 SVGIG (reference sequence). The CDR3 has 13 residues. V shed 3 bases, J shed 7 bases, and the junction held 5 bases outside the gene matches. This CDR3 reads CAWSAQGFGELFF. As DNA, the CDR3 is TGTGCCTGGAGCGCACAGGGGTTCGGGGAGCTGTTTTTT. Combining the CDR3 with reference TRBV30 and TRBJ2-2 gives the whole variable domain SQTIHQWPATLVQPVGSPLSLECTVEGTSNPNLYWYRQAAGRGLQLLFYSVGIGQISSEVPQNLSASRPQDRQFILSSKKLLLSDSGFYLCAWSAQGFGELFFGEGSRLTVL.

J is TRBJ1-5 and V is TRBV18; 11 bases align to TRBD1. The CDR3 consists of 18 residues. Per the germline V gene, CDR1 is KGHSH and CDR2 is LQKENI. V lost 3 bases, J lost 0 bases, and 7 bases stayed unmatched. The CDR3 DNA follows: TGTGCCAGCTCACCCGGGACAGGGGGACGATATAGCAATCAGCCCCAGCATTTT. Protein: CASSPGTGGRYSNQPQHF. The full variable domain, its missing parts supplied by reference TRBV18 and TRBJ1-5, is NAGVMQNPRHLVRRRGQEARLRCSPMKGHSHVYWYRQLPEEGLKFMVYLQKENIIDESGMPKERFSAEFPKEGPSILRIQQVVRGDSAAYFCASSPGTGGRYSNQPQHFGDGTRLSIL.

The chain combines TRBV6-5 with TRBJ2-2, with no clear D. Trimming cost V 6 bases and J 4 bases, with 3 bases left between them. CDR3 size: 11 residues. Germline CDR1 and CDR2: MNHEY and SVGAGI. The CDR3 sequence is CASRGTGELFF. The CDR3 DNA sequence: TGTGCCAGCAGGGGCACCGGGGAGCTGTTTTTT.

The chain uses TRBV4-3 and TRBJ1-2, with 9 bases aligning to TRBD1. Trimming took 3 bases from V and 0 from J; bases not matched to a gene: 2. Germline assignment: CDR1 LGHNA and CDR2 YSLEER. CDR3 size: 15 residues. CDR3 sequence: CASSQGTGTNYGYTF. CDR3 DNA sequence: TGCGCCAGCAGCCAGGGGACAGGGACTAACTATGGCTACACCTTC.

J is TRBJ2-7 and V is TRBV28; a weak D match, TRBD2 (5 bases). Germline values: CDR1 MDHEN, CDR2 SYDVKM. This CDR3 spans 15 amino acids. V was pared by 6 bases and J by 3 bases, with 18 bases between. DNA for the CDR3: TGTGCCAGCAGGACTACGGAGATACAAGGCTACGAGCAGTACTTC. Translation: CASRTTEIQGYEQYF.

The chain links TRBV4-2 to TRBJ1-6; 10 nucleotides match TRBD1. V was clipped by 0 bases and J by 9 bases; unmatched bases: 8. CDR3 size: 17 residues. Germline assignment: CDR1 LGHNA and CDR2 YNFKEQ. CDR3 DNA: TGTGCCAGCAGCCAAGATACGACAGGGGGCGCGGTTTCACCCCTCCACTTT. It is translated as CASSQDTTGGAVSPLHF.

The genes are TRBV7-3 and TRBJ1-6; D unclear. Trimming stripped 0 bases from V and 6 bases from J, with 3 bases between. The CDR3 consists of 13 residues. The germline V gene has CDR1 SGHTA and CDR2 FQGTGA. CDR3 nucleotide sequence: TGTGCCAGCAGCTTAACCCCTAATTCACCCCTCCACTTT. It translates to CASSLTPNSPLHF.

The V gene is TRBV28, the J gene TRBJ1-6; D ambiguous. V was shortened by 8 bases and J by 5 bases, with 10 bases between the two germline ends. The CDR3 covers 13 residues. The germline V gene has CDR1 MDHEN and CDR2 SYDVKM. CDR3 residues: CASCSGHNSPLHF. CDR3 coding DNA: TGTGCCAGCTGTAGCGGACATAATTCACCCCTCCACTTT.

V is TRBV29-1 and J is TRBJ2-6; D not resolved. V dropped 7 bases and J dropped 0 bases, with 13 bases sitting between them. Looked up from germline, CDR1 is SQVTM and CDR2 is ANQGSEA. The CDR3 length is 15 residues. CDR3 nucleotides: TGCAGCGACGACGGGCACCACTCTGGGGCCAACGTCCTGACTTTC. It codes for CSDDGHHSGANVLTF.

This chain uses TRBV5-4 with TRBJ2-7; 11 bases map to TRBD1. Germline V gene sequence: CDR1 SGHNT, CDR2 YYREEE (reference sequence). Germline trimming cut 4 bases from V and 5 bases from J; bases unmatched to any gene: 5. This CDR3 has 14 amino acids. In DNA form, the CDR3 reads TGTGCCAGCAGCGGGGGGACAGGGGGGCACGAGCAGTACTTC. Translating gives CASSGGTGGHEQYF.

This chain connects TRBV29-1 to TRBJ2-2; unclear D gene. Trimming removed 7 bases from V and 1 base from J, with 13 bases in between. The CDR3 totals 14 residues. Germline V gene data show CDR1 as SQVTM and CDR2 as ANQGSEA. CDR3 protein: CSAPLVGNTGELFF. CDR3 bases: TGCAGCGCCCCTTTGGTAGGGAACACCGGGGAGCTGTTTTTT.